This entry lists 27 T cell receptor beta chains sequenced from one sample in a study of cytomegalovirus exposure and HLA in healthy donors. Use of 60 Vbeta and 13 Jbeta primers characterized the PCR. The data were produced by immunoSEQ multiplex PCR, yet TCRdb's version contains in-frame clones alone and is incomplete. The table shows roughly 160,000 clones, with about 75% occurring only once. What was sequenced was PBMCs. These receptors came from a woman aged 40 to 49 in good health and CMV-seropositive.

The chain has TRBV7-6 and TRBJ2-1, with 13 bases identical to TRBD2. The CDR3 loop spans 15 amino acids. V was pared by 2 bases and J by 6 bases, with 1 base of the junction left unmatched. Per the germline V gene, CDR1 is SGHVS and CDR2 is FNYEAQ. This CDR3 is CASSLRTSGSNEQFF. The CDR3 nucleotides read TGTGCCAGCAGCTTAAGGACTAGCGGGAGCAATGAGCAGTTCTTC.

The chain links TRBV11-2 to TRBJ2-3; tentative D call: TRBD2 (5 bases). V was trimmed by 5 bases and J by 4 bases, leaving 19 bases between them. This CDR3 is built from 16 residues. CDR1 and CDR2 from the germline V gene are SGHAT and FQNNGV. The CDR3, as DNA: TGTGCCAGCAGCACCCGAGGCGGGTTTCCGGCAGATACGCAGTATTTT. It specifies CASSTRGGFPADTQYF.

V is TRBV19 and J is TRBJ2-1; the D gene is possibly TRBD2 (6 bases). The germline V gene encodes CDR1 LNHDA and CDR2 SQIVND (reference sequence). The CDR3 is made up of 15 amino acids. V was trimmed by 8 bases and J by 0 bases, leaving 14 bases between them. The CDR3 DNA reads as TGTGCCAGTCGCGGCGGGATCAACTCCTACAATGAGCAGTTCTTC. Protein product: CASRGGINSYNEQFF.

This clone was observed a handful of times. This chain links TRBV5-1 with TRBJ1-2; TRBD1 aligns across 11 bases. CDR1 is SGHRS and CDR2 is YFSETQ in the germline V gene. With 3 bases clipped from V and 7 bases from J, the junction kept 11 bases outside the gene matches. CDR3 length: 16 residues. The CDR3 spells CASSWQGQGDVSGYTF. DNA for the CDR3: TGCGCCAGCAGCTGGCAGGGACAGGGGGATGTATCTGGCTACACCTTC.

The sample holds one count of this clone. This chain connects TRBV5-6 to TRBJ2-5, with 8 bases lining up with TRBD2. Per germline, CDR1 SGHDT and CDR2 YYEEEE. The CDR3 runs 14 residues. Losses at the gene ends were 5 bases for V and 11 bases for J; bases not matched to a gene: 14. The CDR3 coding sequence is TGTGCCAGCAGTTCCTGGACTAGCTTGGTAGAGCAGTACTTC. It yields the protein CASSSWTSLVEQYF.

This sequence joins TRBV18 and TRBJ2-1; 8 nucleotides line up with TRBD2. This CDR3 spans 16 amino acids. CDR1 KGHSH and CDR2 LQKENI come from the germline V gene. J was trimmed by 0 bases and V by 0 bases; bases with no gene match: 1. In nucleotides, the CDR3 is TGTGCCAGCTCACCACCGCGGGAGGACTCCTACAATGAGCAGTTCTTC. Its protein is CASSPPREDSYNEQFF.

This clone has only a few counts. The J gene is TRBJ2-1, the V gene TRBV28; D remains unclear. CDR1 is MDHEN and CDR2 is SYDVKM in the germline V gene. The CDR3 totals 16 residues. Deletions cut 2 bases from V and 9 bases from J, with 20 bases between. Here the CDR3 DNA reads TGTGCCAGCAGTTTAAGTTTGGCCTACCCTTCAGGTGAGCAGTTCTTC. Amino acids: CASSLSLAYPSGEQFF.

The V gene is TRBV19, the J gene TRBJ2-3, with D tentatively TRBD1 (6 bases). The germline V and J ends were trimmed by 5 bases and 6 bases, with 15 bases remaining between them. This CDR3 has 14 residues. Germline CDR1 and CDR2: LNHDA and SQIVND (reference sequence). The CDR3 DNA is TGTGCCAGTAGTGTACAGGGAAATAGGGATACGCAGTATTTT. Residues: CASSVQGNRDTQYF.

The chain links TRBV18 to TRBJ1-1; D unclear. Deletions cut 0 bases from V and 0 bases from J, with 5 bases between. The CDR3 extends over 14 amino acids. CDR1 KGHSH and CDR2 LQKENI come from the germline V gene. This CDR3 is CASSPPEVNTEAFF. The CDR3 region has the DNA TGTGCCAGCTCACCACCGGAGGTGAACACTGAAGCTTTCTTT.

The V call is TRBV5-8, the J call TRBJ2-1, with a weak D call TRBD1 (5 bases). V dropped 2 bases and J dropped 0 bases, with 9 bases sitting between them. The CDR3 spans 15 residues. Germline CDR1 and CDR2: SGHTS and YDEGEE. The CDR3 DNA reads TGTGCCAGCAGCTTCCGCCAGGGCTCCTACAATGAGCAGTTCTTC. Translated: CASSFRQGSYNEQFF.

Here the CDR3 reads CATKPAGAVNEQFF. CDR3 nucleotides: TGTGCCACCAAGCCAGCGGGAGCGGTCAATGAGCAGTTCTTC. V is TRBV6-5 and J is TRBJ2-1; TRBD2 matches 8 bases. With V trimmed by 10 bases and J by 6 bases, 11 bases remained unmatched. CDR3 length: 14 amino acids. Looked up from germline, CDR1 is MNHEY and CDR2 is SVGAGI.

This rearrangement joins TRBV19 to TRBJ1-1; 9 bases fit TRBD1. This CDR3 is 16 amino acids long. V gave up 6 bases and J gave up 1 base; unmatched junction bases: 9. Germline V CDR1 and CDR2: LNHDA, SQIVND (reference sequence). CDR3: CASRERPGQGNTEAFF. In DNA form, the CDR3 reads TGTGCCAGTAGGGAACGCCCGGGACAGGGGAACACTGAAGCTTTCTTT.

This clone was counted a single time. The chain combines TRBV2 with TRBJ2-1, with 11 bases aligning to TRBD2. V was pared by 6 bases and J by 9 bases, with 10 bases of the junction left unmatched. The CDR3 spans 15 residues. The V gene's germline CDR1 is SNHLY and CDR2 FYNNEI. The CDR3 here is CASSWNSGRAGEQFF. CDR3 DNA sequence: TGTGCCAGCAGCTGGAATAGCGGGAGGGCGGGTGAGCAGTTCTTC.

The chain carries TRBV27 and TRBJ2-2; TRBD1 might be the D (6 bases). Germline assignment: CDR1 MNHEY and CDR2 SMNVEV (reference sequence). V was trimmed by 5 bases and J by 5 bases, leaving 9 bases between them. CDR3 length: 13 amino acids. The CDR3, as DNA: TGTGCCAGCAGTCAACAGGGAACCGGGGAGCTGTTTTTT. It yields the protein CASSQQGTGELFF.

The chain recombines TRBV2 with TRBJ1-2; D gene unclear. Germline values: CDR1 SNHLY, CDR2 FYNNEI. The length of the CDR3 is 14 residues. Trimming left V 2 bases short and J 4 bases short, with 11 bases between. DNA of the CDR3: TGTGCCAGCAGTGAATTCAGGCTGCCCTATGGCTACACCTTC. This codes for CASSEFRLPYGYTF. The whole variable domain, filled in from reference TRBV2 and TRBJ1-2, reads EPEVTQTPSHQVTQMGQEVILRCVPISNHLYFYWYRQILGQKVEFLVSFYNNEISEKSEIFDDQFSVERPDGSNFTLKIRSTKLEDSAMYFCASSEFRLPYGYTFGSGTRLTVV.

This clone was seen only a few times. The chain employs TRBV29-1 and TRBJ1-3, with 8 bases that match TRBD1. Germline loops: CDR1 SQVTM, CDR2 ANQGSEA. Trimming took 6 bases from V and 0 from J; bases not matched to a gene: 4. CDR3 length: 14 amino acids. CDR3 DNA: TGCAGCGTCGCCGGGACAGGCTCTGGAAACACCATATATTTT. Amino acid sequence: CSVAGTGSGNTIYF. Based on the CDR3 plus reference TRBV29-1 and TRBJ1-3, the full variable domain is SAVISQKPSRDICQRGTSLTIQCQVDSQVTMMFWYRQQPGQSLTLIATANQGSEATYESGFVIDKFPISRPNLTFSTLTVSNMSPEDSSIYLCSVAGTGSGNTIYFGEGSWLTVV.

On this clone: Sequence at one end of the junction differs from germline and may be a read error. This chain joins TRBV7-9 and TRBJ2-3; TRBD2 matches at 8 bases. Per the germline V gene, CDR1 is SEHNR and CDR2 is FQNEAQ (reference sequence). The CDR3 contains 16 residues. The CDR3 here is CSSSHALAAPVDTQYF. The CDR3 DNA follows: TGTTCCAGCAGCCACGCACTAGCGGCGCCTGTTGATACGCAGTATTTT.

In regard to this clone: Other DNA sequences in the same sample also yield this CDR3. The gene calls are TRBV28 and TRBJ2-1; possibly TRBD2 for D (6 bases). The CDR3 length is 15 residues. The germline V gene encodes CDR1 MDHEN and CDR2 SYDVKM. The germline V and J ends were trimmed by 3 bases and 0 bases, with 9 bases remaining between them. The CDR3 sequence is CASSFSGSSYNEQFF. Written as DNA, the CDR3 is TGTGCCAGCAGTTTTAGCGGTAGCTCCTACAATGAGCAGTTCTTC.

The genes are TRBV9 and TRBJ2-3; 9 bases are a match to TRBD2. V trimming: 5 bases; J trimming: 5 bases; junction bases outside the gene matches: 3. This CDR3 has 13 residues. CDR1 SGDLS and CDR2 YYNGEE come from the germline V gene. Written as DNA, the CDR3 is TGTGCCAGCAGAGGGCGGGAGGGAGATACGCAGTATTTT. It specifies CASRGREGDTQYF.

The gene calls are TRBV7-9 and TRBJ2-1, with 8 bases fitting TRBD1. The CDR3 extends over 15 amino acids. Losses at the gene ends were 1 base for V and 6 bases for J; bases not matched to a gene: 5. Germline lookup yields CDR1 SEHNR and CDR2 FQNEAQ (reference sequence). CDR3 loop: CASSLVGQVLNEQFF. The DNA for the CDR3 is TGTGCCAGCAGCTTAGTGGGACAGGTACTCAATGAGCAGTTCTTC.

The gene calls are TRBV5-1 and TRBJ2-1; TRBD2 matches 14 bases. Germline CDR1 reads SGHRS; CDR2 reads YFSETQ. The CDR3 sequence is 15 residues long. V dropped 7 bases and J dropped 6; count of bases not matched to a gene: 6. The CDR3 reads CASHRLAGGGNEQFF. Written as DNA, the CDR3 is TGCGCCAGCCACCGACTAGCGGGAGGGGGCAATGAGCAGTTCTTC.

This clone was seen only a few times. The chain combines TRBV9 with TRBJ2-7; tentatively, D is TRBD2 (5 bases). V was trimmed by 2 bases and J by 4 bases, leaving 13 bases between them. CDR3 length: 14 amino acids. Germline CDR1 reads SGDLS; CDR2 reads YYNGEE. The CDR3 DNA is TGTGCCAGCAGCGTCAGGTGGGAGTCATACGAGCAGTACTTC. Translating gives CASSVRWESYEQYF. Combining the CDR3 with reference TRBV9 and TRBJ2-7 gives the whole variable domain DSGVTQTPKHLITATGQRVTLRCSPRSGDLSVYWYQQSLDQGLQFLIQYYNGEERAKGNILERFSAQQFPDLHSELNLSSLELGDSALYFCASSVRWESYEQYFGPGTRLTVT.

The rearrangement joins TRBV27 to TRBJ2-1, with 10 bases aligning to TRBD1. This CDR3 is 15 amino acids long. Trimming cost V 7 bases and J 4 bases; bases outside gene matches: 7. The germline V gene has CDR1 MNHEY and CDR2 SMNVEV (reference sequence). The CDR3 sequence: CASTKGTGDYNEQFF. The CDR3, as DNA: TGTGCCAGCACCAAGGGGACAGGGGATTACAATGAGCAGTTCTTC.

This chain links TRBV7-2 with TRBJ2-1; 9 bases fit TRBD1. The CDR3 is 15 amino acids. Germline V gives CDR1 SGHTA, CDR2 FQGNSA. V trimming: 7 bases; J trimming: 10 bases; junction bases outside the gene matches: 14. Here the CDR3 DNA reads TGTGCCAGCACCTTTACAGGGGGCCTGTACCACGAGCAGTTCTTC. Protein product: CASTFTGGLYHEQFF.

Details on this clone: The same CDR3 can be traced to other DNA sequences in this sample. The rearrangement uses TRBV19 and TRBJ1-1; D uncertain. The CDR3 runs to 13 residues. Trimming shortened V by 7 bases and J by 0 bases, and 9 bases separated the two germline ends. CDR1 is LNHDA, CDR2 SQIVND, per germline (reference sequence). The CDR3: CASMRGLNTEAFF. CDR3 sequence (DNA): TGTGCCAGTATGCGCGGTTTGAACACTGAAGCTTTCTTT.

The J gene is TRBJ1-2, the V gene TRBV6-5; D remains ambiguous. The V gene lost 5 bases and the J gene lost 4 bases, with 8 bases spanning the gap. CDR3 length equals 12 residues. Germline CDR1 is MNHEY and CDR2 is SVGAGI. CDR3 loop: CASSPRSYGYTF. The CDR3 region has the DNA TGTGCCAGCAGTCCGAGGTCCTATGGCTACACCTTC.

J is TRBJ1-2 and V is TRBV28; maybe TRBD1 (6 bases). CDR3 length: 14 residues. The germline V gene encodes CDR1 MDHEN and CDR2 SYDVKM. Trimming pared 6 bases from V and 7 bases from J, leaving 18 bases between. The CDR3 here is CASRPPLGAGGYTF. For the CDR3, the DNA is TGTGCCAGCAGACCTCCCCTGGGGGCCGGTGGCTACACCTTC.